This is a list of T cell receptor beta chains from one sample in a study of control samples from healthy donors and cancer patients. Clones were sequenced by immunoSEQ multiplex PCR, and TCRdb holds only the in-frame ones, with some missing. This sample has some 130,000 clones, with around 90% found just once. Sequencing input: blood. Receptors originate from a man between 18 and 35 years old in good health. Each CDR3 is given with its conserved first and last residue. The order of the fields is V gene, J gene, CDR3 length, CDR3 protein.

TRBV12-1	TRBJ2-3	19	CASSLRGGAQRTSTDTQYF
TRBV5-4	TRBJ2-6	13	CASSPRGANVLTF
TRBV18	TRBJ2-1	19	CASSPAIFRDRGLSMEQFF
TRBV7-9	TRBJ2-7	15	CASSFEGHPSYEQYF
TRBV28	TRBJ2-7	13	CASSGTYSYEQYF
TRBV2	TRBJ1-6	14	CASRPGRDNSPLHF
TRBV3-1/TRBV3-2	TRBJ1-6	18	CASSQAGATLAFGSPLHF
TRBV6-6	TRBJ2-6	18	CASSPDTWGSSGANVLTF
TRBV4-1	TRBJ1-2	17	CASRKVGTGFGNYGYTF
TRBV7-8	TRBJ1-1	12	CASSSGTTEAFF
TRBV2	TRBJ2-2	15	CASSGTSGDTGELFF
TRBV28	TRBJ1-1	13	CASTLPGGTEAFF
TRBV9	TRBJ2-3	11	CASAGTDTQYF
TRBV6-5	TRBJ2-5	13	CASTPWYQETQYF
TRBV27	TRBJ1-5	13	CASSLIQGQPQHF
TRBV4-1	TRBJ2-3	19	CASSQVGASGPTSTDTQYF
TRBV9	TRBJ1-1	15	CASSVGNSLGSEAFF
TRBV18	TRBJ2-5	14	CASSRGAAEETQYF
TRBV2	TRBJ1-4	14	CASNEQGANEKLFF
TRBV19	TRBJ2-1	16	CASSPLSSGKLNEQFF
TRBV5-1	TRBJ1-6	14	CASSLAPKDSPLHF
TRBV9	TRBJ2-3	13	CASRGGRSDTQYF
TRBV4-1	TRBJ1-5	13	CASSLQGNQPQHF
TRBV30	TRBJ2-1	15	CAWSDGLNSYNEQFF
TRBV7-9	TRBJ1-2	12	CASGGGTGGYTF
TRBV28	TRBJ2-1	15	CASSLLQGYWNEQFF
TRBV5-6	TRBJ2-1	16	CASSLAGTSSYNEQFF
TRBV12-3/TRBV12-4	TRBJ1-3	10	CASRVNTIYF
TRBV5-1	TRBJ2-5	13	CASRTSGEETQYF
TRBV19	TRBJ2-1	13	CETAPPGPYEQFF
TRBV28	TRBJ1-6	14	CASSLVGDNSPLHF
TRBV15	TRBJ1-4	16	CATSRPIQGFSEKLFF
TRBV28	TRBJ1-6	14	CASTLSRLNSPLHF
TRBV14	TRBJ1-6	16	CASSQGTAKTSSPLHF
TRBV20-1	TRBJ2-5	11	CSAPRGETQYF
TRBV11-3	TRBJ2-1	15	CASSLRNPTYNEQFF
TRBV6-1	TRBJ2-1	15	CASSEYSSSYNEQFF
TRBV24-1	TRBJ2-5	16	CATSDLDRAGGETQYF
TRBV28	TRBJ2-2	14	CASRPGGAVGELFF
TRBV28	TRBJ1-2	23	CASSLLVDWGLYVGDRPNYGYTF
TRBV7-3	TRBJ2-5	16	CASSLTGLAGQETQYF
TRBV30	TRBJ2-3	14	CAWSVSRWRDTQYF
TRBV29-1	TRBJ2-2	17	CSVDGGPGFTNTGELFF
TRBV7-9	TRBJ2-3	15	CASSPTSTSTDTQYF
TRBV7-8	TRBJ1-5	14	CASSLVQGIEPQHF
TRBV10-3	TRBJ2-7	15	CAISGSENRGHEQYF
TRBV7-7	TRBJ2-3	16	CASSPLFGQGSDTQYF
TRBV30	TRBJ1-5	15	CAWSPPGAQNQPQHF
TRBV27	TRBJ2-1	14	CASSSGTGYNEQFF
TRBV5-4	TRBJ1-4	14	CASSFGVPNEKLFF